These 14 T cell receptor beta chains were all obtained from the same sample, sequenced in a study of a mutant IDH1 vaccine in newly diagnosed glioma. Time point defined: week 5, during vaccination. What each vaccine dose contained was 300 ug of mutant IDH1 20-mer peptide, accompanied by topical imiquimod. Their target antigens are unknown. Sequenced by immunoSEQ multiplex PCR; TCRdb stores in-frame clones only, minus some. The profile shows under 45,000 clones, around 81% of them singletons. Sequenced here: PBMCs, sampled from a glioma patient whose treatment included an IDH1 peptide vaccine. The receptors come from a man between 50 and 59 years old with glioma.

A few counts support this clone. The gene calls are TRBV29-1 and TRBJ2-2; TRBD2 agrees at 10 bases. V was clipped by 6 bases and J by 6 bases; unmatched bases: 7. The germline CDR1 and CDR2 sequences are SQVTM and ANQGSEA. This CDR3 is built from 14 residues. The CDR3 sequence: CSVAGTSAAGELFF. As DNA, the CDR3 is TGCAGCGTCGCCGGGACTAGCGCCGCCGGGGAGCTGTTTTTT.

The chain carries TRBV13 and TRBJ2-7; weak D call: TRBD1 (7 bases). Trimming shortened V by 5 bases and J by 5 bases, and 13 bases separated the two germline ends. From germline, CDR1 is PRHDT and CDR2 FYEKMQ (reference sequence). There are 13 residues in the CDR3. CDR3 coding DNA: TGTGCCAGCAGCCCAGGGGGGACTGACGAGCAGTACTTC. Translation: CASSPGGTDEQYF.

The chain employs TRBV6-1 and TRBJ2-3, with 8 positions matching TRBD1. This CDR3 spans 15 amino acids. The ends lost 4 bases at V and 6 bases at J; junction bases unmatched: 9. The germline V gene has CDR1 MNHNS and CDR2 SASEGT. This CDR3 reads CASSGETGAVDTQYF. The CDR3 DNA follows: TGTGCCAGCAGTGGAGAGACAGGGGCGGTTGATACGCAGTATTTT.

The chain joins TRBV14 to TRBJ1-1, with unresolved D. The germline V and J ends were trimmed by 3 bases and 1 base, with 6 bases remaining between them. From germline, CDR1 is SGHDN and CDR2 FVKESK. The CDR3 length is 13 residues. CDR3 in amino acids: CASSQGRNTEAFF. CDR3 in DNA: TGTGCCAGCAGCCAGGGTAGGAACACTGAAGCTTTCTTT. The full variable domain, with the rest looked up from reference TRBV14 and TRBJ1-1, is EAGVTQFPSHSVIEKGQTVTLRCDPISGHDNLYWYRRVMGKEIKFLLHFVKESKQDESGMPNNRFLAERTGGTYSTLKVQPAELEDSGVYFCASSQGRNTEAFFGQGTRLTVV.

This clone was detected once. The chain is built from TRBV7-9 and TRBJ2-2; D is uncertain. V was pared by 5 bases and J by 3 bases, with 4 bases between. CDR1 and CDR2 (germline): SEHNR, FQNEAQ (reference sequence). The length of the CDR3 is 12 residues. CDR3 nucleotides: TGTGCCAGCAGCCCATACACCGGGGAGCTGTTTTTT. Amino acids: CASSPYTGELFF. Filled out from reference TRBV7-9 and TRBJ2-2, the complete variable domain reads DTGVSQNPRHKITKRGQNVTFRCDPISEHNRLYWYRQTLGQGPEFLTYFQNEAQLEKSRLLSDRFSAERPKGSFSTLEIQRTEQGDSAMYLCASSPYTGELFFGEGSRLTVL.

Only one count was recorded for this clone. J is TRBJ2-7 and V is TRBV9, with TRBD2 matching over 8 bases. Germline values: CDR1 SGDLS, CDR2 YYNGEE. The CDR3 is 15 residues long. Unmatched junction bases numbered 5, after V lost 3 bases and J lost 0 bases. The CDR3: CASSAIAGSSYEQYF. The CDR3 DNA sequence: TGTGCCAGCAGCGCCATAGCGGGGAGCTCCTACGAGCAGTACTTC.

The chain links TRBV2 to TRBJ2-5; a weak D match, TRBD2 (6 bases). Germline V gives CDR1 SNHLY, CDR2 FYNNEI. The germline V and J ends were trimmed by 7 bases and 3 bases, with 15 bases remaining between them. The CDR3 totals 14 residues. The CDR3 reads CASTPGLAKETQYF. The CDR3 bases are TGTGCCAGCACGCCGGGACTGGCCAAAGAGACCCAGTACTTC. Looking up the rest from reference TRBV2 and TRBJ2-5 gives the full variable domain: EPEVTQTPSHQVTQMGQEVILRCVPISNHLYFYWYRQILGQKVEFLVSFYNNEISEKSEIFDDQFSVERPDGSNFTLKIRSTKLEDSAMYFCASTPGLAKETQYFGPGTRLLVL.

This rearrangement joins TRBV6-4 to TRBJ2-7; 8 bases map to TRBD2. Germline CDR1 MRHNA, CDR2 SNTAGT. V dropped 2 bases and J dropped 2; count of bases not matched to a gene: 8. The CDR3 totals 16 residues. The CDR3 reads CASSDPGEAGAYEQYF. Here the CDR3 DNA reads TGTGCCAGCAGTGACCCAGGTGAAGCGGGGGCCTACGAGCAGTACTTC.

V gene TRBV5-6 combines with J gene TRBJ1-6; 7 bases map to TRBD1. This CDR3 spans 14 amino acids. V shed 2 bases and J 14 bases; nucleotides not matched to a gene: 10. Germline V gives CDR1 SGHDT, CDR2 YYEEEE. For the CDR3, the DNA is TGTGCCAGCAGCTTACGGACAGGCTACGCTACCCTCCACTTT. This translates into CASSLRTGYATLHF.

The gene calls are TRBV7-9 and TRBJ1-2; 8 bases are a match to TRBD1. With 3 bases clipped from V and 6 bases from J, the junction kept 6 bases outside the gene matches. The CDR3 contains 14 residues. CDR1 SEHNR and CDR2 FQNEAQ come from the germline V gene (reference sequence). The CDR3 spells CASSFLDRVDGYTF. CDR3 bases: TGTGCCAGCAGCTTTTTGGACAGGGTGGATGGCTACACCTTC. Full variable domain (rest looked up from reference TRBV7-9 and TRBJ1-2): DTGVSQNPRHKITKRGQNVTFRCDPISEHNRLYWYRQTLGQGPEFLTYFQNEAQLEKSRLLSDRFSAERPKGSFSTLEIQRTEQGDSAMYLCASSFLDRVDGYTFGSGTRLTVV.

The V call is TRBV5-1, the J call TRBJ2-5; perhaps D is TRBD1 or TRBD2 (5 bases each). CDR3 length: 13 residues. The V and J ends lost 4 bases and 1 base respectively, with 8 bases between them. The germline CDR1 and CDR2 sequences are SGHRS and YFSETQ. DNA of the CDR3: TGCGCCAGCAGCCGGGGCTTCCAAGAGACCCAGTACTTC. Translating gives CASSRGFQETQYF.

The CDR3 sequence is CANSQGTEQYF. CDR3 sequence (DNA): TGTGCCAACTCACAGGGGACCGAGCAGTACTTC. The chain carries TRBV2 and TRBJ2-7; 7 positions agree with TRBD1. The V segment lost 10 bases and the J segment 6 bases; nucleotides outside the gene matches: 6. Germline values: CDR1 SNHLY, CDR2 FYNNEI. The CDR3 spans 11 residues.

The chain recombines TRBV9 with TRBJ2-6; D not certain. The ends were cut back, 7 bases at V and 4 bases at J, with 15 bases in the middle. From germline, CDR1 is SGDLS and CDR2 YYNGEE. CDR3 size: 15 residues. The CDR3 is CASGRTTSGANVLTF. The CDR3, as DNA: TGTGCCAGCGGACGGACGACTTCCGGGGCCAACGTCCTGACTTTC.

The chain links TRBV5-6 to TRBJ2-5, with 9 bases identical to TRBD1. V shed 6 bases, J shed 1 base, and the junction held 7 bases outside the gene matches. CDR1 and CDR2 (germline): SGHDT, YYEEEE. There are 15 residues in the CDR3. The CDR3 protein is CASTPGQGGQETQYF. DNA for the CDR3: TGTGCCAGCACCCCGGGACAGGGCGGCCAAGAGACCCAGTACTTC.